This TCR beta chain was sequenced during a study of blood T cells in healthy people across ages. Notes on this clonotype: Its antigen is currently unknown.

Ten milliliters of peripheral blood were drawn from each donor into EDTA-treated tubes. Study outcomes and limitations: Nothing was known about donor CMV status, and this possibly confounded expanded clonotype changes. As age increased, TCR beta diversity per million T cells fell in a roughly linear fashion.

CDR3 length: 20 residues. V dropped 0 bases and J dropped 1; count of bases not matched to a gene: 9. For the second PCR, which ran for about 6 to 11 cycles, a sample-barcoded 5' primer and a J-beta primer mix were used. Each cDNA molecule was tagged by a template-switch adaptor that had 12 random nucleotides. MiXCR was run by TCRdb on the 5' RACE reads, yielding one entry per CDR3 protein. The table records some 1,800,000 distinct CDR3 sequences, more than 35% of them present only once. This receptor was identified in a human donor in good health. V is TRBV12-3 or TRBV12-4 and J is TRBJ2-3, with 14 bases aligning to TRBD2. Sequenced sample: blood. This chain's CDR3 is CASSLARGLAGVLGTDTQYF. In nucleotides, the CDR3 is TGTGCCAGCAGTTTAGCCCGGGGACTAGCGGGAGTTTTGGGCACAGATACGCAGTATTTT.